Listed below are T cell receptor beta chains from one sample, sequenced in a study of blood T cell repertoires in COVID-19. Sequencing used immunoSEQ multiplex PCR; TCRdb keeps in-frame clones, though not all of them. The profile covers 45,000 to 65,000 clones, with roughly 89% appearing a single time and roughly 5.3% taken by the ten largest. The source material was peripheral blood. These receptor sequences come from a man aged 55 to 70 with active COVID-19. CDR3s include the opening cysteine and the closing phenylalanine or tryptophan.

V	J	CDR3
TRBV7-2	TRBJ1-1	CASSQDILMAFF
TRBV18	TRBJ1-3	CASSPRTGDRNTIYF
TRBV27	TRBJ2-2	CASRQGRVGELFF
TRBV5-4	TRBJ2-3	CASSVGGRVGTDTQYF
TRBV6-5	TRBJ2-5	CASSFLSLPQTQYF
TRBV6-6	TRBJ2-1	CASSTGLEQFF
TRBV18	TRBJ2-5	CASSLRQVAGLKTQYF
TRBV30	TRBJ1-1	CAWSWEGQAFF
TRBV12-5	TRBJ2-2	CASGLTSGGTGELFF
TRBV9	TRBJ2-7	CASSVGAGDSYEQYF
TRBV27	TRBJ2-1	CASSPHTSGSSNEQFF
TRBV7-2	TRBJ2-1	CASTSYNEQFF
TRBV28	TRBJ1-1	CASSSLTGGFTEAFF